This TCR beta chain was retrieved from a study of T cell changes during pregnancy in multiple sclerosis. Sequencing used immunoSEQ multiplex PCR; TCRdb keeps in-frame clones, though not all of them. The table includes about 69,000 clones, roughly 88% detected once. Germline lookup yields CDR1 MDHEN and CDR2 SYDVKM. The CDR3 length is 12 residues. In this sample, this clone turned up once. Sequenced material: peripheral blood, taken in the third trimester of pregnancy. This chain links TRBV28 with TRBJ1-5, with unresolved D. The origin of this receptor is a female donor with multiple sclerosis, enrolled in a pregnancy study. In DNA, the CDR3 is TGTGCGAAAGGGTCTCGGGGACAGCCCCAGCATTTT. Amino acids: CAKGSRGQPQHF.